Listed below are T cell receptor beta chains from one sample, sequenced in a study of radiation and T cells in renal cell carcinoma. Clones were sequenced by immunoSEQ multiplex PCR, and TCRdb holds only the in-frame ones, with some missing. This table has 120,000 to 150,000 clones, 88% appearing once. The sample in question was blood, obtained from a patient whose treatment included radiotherapy and nephrectomy. These receptors all come from a woman between 65 and 79 years old with renal cell carcinoma. CDR3s include the opening cysteine and the closing phenylalanine or tryptophan. The order of the fields is V gene, J gene, clone size, D gene, CDR3 protein, CDR3 DNA. A D gene is named only where the DNA matches it firmly. Size tells how often a clone was seen (once, few, many) or the class of an expanded clone, and some rows leave it out.

V gene: TRBV6-5; J gene: TRBJ1-4; clone size: NA; D gene: TRBD1; CDR3 protein: CASRPQGGLFEKLFF; CDR3 DNA: TGTGCCAGCAGGCCTCAGGGGGGGCTCTTTGAAAAACTGTTTTTT
V gene: TRBV15; J gene: TRBJ2-1; clone size: NA; D gene: TRBD1; CDR3 protein: CATGRDRVYNEQFF; CDR3 DNA: TGTGCCACCGGGAGGGACAGGGTCTACAATGAGCAGTTCTTC
V gene: TRBV5-5; J gene: TRBJ2-7; clone size: NA; D gene: NA; CDR3 protein: CASSLGYEQYF; CDR3 DNA: TGTGCCAGCAGCCTAGGGTACGAGCAGTACTTC
V gene: TRBV6-4; J gene: TRBJ2-6; clone size: NA; D gene: NA; CDR3 protein: CASSEDHRSSGANVLTF; CDR3 DNA: TGTGCCAGCAGTGAAGACCACAGGAGCTCTGGGGCCAACGTCCTGACTTTC
V gene: TRBV5-1; J gene: TRBJ1-4; clone size: NA; D gene: NA; CDR3 protein: CASSRASGSGEKLFF; CDR3 DNA: TGCGCCAGCAGCCGGGCGTCAGGGTCGGGAGAAAAACTGTTTTTT
V gene: TRBV19; J gene: TRBJ2-1; clone size: once; D gene: TRBD2; CDR3 protein: CASRWLAGNDNEQFF; CDR3 DNA: TGTGCCAGCCGCTGGCTAGCGGGGAACGACAATGAGCAGTTCTTC
V gene: TRBV7-2; J gene: TRBJ2-7; clone size: NA; D gene: TRBD1; CDR3 protein: CASSLWDRKSYEQYF; CDR3 DNA: TGTGCCAGCAGCCTTTGGGACAGAAAGTCCTACGAGCAGTACTTC
V gene: TRBV2; J gene: TRBJ1-2; clone size: NA; D gene: NA; CDR3 protein: CASSGVNINGYTF; CDR3 DNA: TGTGCCAGCAGTGGGGTCAATATCAATGGCTACACCTTC
V gene: TRBV20-1; J gene: TRBJ2-7; clone size: many; D gene: NA; CDR3 protein: CSARVSREQYF; CDR3 DNA: TGCAGTGCCAGGGTCTCGAGGGAGCAGTACTTC
V gene: TRBV6-1; J gene: TRBJ1-5; clone size: NA; D gene: NA; CDR3 protein: CASSESGLDQPQHF; CDR3 DNA: TGTGCCAGCAGTGAATCAGGGCTCGATCAGCCCCAGCATTTT
V gene: TRBV29-1; J gene: TRBJ1-2; clone size: NA; D gene: NA; CDR3 protein: CSVGRSYGYTF; CDR3 DNA: TGCAGCGTTGGCCGAAGCTATGGCTACACCTTC
V gene: TRBV7-2; J gene: TRBJ1-1; clone size: few; D gene: TRBD1; CDR3 protein: CASGQGRNTEAFF; CDR3 DNA: TGTGCCAGCGGACAGGGGAGGAACACTGAAGCTTTCTTT
V gene: TRBV6-5; J gene: TRBJ1-1; clone size: few; D gene: NA; CDR3 protein: CASSPLTGEAFF; CDR3 DNA: TGTGCCAGCAGTCCCCTAACCGGTGAAGCTTTCTTT
V gene: TRBV5-1; J gene: TRBJ1-2; clone size: NA; D gene: NA; CDR3 protein: CASSVVSRAGGYTF; CDR3 DNA: TGCGCCAGCAGCGTGGTGTCCAGGGCGGGAGGCTACACCTTC
V gene: TRBV27; J gene: TRBJ1-5; clone size: few; D gene: TRBD1; CDR3 protein: CASKPDRALNQPQHF; CDR3 DNA: TGTGCCAGCAAACCGGACAGGGCACTCAATCAGCCCCAGCATTTT
V gene: TRBV10-3; J gene: TRBJ1-2; clone size: NA; D gene: TRBD1; CDR3 protein: CAISESPQGDYGYTF; CDR3 DNA: TGTGCCATCAGTGAGTCACCCCAGGGGGACTATGGCTACACCTTC
V gene: TRBV15; J gene: TRBJ1-1; clone size: NA; D gene: NA; CDR3 protein: CATSRGLTNTEAFF; CDR3 DNA: TGTGCCACCAGCAGGGGGTTGACGAACACTGAAGCTTTCTTT
V gene: TRBV27; J gene: TRBJ1-5; clone size: NA; D gene: TRBD1; CDR3 protein: CASSLIRGTGHSNQPQHF; CDR3 DNA: TGTGCCAGCAGCCTCATTAGAGGGACAGGGCATAGCAATCAGCCCCAGCATTTT
V gene: TRBV5-6; J gene: TRBJ2-5; clone size: NA; D gene: NA; CDR3 protein: CASSVVGVAETQYF; CDR3 DNA: TGTGCCAGCAGCGTGGTGGGGGTGGCCGAGACCCAGTACTTC
V gene: TRBV19; J gene: TRBJ2-7; clone size: once; D gene: TRBD2; CDR3 protein: CARPGTTHYEQYF; CDR3 DNA: TGTGCCAGGCCCGGGACTACTCACTACGAGCAGTACTTC
V gene: TRBV9; J gene: TRBJ2-3; clone size: NA; D gene: TRBD1; CDR3 protein: CASSVGLRGTDGDTQYF; CDR3 DNA: TGTGCCAGCAGCGTAGGGCTTAGAGGGACAGATGGAGATACGCAGTATTTT
V gene: TRBV5-1; J gene: TRBJ2-1; clone size: NA; D gene: NA; CDR3 protein: CASSLTLDEQFF; CDR3 DNA: TGCGCCAGCAGCTTGACATTGGATGAGCAGTTCTTC
V gene: TRBV11-2; J gene: TRBJ1-3; clone size: NA; D gene: NA; CDR3 protein: CASSPSDKGNTIYF; CDR3 DNA: TGTGCCAGCAGCCCCTCGGACAAAGGAAACACCATATATTTT
V gene: TRBV19; J gene: TRBJ2-1; clone size: NA; D gene: NA; CDR3 protein: CASSERGSYNEQFF; CDR3 DNA: TGTGCCAGTAGTGAAAGGGGCTCCTACAATGAGCAGTTCTTC
V gene: TRBV27; J gene: TRBJ1-1; clone size: NA; D gene: NA; CDR3 protein: CASSLWSNPLRGTEAFF; CDR3 DNA: TGTGCCAGCAGTTTATGGTCGAACCCACTTCGAGGGACTGAAGCTTTCTTT
V gene: TRBV7-9; J gene: TRBJ1-1; clone size: NA; D gene: TRBD1; CDR3 protein: CASSRTGGSSEAFF; CDR3 DNA: TGTGCCAGCAGCCGCACAGGGGGCTCTTCTGAAGCTTTCTTT
V gene: TRBV9; J gene: TRBJ1-2; clone size: NA; D gene: TRBD1; CDR3 protein: CASSPPPWDRDYGYTF; CDR3 DNA: TGTGCCAGCAGCCCGCCCCCGTGGGACAGGGACTATGGCTACACCTTC
V gene: TRBV7-2; J gene: TRBJ2-5; clone size: NA; D gene: TRBD1; CDR3 protein: CASRLQGAETQYF; CDR3 DNA: TGTGCCAGCAGACTACAGGGGGCAGAGACCCAGTACTTC